Listed here is a single T cell receptor beta chain. Under the authors' procedure: Estimated nucleated cell counts came from reference gene primer amplification. Assay used: immunoSEQ multiplex PCR; TCRdb lists only in-frame clones, some missing. For V, J and clone size, that table is used; D and trimming come from the DNA. The sample holds a few hundred thousand clones; about 80% are singletons and the top ten take nearly 9%. The data are from a study of blood T cell repertoires in COVID-19. This sequence originates from a man older than 75 with acute or convalescent COVID-19. The sample comprised peripheral blood.

For the CDR3, the DNA is TGTGCCAGCATAGGGTCGACTAGCGGAGTCTACGAGCAGTACTTC. Its translation: CASIGSTSGVYEQYF. V and J are TRBV28 and TRBJ2-7, with 9 bases fitting TRBD2. In germline, CDR1 is MDHEN, CDR2 SYDVKM. The CDR3 extends over 15 amino acids. Losses at the gene ends were 7 bases for V and 3 bases for J; bases not matched to a gene: 10.